This TCR beta chain was identified during a study of response to subunit inactivated influenza vaccine. This clonotype has only a few counts. Via MiXCR, TCRdb re-called the RT-PCR reads, giving one row per CDR3 protein. Counted here are hundreds of thousands of distinct CDR3 sequences, around a sixth occurring once; the ten biggest clones make up under 14%. This CDR3 is built from 15 residues. Germline V lookup: CDR1 MDHEN, CDR2 SYDVKM. Losses at the gene ends were 5 bases for V and 6 bases for J; bases not matched to a gene: 9. The sequence was collected from a man aged 50-59 years who received an inactivated influenza vaccine. Specimen: PBMCs from blood, collected 11 to 12 days after vaccination. The V call is TRBV28, the J call TRBJ2-2; 7 positions match TRBD1. The CDR3 reads CASSLNRGFAGELFF. In DNA form, the CDR3 reads TGTGCCAGCAGTCTAAACAGGGGATTTGCCGGGGAGCTGTTTTTT.